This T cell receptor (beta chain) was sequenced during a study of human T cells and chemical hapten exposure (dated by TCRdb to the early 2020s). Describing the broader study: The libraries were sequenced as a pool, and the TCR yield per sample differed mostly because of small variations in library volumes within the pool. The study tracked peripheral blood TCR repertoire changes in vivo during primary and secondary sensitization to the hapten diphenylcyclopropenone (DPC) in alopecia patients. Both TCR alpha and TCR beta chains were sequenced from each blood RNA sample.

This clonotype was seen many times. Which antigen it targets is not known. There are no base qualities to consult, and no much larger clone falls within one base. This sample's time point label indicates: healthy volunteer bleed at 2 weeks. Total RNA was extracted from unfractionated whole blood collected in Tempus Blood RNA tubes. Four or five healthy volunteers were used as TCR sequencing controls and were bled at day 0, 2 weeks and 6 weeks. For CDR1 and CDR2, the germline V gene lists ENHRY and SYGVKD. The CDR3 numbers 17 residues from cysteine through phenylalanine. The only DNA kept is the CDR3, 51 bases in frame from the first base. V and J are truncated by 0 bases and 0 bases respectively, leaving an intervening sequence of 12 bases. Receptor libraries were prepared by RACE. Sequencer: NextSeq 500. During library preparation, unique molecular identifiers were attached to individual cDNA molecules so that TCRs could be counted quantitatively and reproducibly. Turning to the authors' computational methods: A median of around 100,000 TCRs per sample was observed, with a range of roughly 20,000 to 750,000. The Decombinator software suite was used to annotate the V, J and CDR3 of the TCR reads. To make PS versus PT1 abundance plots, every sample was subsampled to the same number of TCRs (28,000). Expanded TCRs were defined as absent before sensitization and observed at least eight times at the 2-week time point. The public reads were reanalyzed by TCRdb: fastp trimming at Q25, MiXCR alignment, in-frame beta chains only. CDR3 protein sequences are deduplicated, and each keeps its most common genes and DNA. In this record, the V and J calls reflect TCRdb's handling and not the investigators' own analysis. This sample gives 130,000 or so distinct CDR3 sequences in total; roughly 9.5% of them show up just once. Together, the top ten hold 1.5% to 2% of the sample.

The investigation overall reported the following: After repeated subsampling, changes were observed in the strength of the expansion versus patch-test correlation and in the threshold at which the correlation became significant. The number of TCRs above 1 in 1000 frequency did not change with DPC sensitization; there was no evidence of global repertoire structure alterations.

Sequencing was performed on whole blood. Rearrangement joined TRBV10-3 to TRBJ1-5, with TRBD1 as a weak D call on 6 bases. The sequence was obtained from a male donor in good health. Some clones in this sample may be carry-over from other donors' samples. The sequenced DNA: TGTGCCATCAGTGAGTCTACTACAGGGATTAGCAATCAGCCCCAGCATTTT. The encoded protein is CAISESTTGISNQPQHF.